Below, 30 T cell receptor beta chains from the same sample are listed, as sequenced in a study of T-cell reconstitution after alpha-beta-depleted transplantation in children listed by TCRdb under 2016. The sample's treatment or condition label, in plain terms: allogeneic hematopoietic cell transplantation with graft depleted of TCRalphabeta T cells and CD19 B cells. The library was generated by PCR. The sample was run on an Illumina HiSeq 2500. TCR libraries were prepared with molecular barcoding, using unique molecular identifiers to normalize TCRbeta repertoire quantification. The public reads were reprocessed in TCRdb via fastp at Q25 and MiXCR, keeping in-frame beta chains. For every CDR3 protein sequence, its rows merge into one entry that carries the most common genes and DNA. For this sample the table gives a few hundred thousand distinct CDR3 sequences, of which approximately 41% were detected only once. The top ten hold approximately 30% of the sample.

The sequencing here drew on PBMCs, taken before TCRalphabeta/CD19-depleted stem cell transplant. The receptors come from a girl aged 2-10 years with aplastic anemia, due to receive a stem cell transplant.

This clonotype was counted many times. The chain recombines TRBV7-3 with TRBJ1-1; TRBD1 matches at 7 bases. The V segment lost 5 bases and the J segment 0 bases; nucleotides outside the gene matches: 6. The CDR3 extends over 15 amino acids. The germline V gene has CDR1 SGHTA and CDR2 FQGTGA. CDR3 nucleotide sequence: TGTGCCAGCAGCCCCGAGGGGGCCATGAACACTGAAGCTTTCTTT. Protein: CASSPEGAMNTEAFF.

J is TRBJ2-3 and V is TRBV12-3 or TRBV12-4; perhaps TRBD2 as D (6 bases). This CDR3 has 14 residues. V was pared by 8 bases and J by 6 bases, with 18 bases between. Here the CDR3 reads CASLLGASEDTQYF. In nucleotides, the CDR3 is TGTGCCAGCTTGCTAGGGGCTAGCGAGGATACGCAGTATTTT.

The chain is built from TRBV7-2 and TRBJ2-1; unclear D gene. Germline values: CDR1 SGHTA, CDR2 FQGNSA. V lost 10 bases, J lost 6 bases, and 13 bases lay in between. The CDR3 has 12 residues. This CDR3 reads CATAPFINEQFF. CDR3 sequence (DNA): TGTGCCACCGCACCTTTTATCAATGAGCAGTTCTTC.

In its sample, this clonotype was seen many times. The rearrangement links TRBV6-5 to TRBJ2-3; maybe TRBD2 (6 bases). Germline V gene lookup returns CDR1 MNHEY and CDR2 SVGAGI. V lost 4 bases and J 3 bases, leaving 11 bases between the germline ends. The CDR3 extends over 14 amino acids. The CDR3 loop is CASSSAGRTDTQYF. The CDR3 coding sequence is TGTGCCAGCAGTTCGGCAGGGAGGACAGATACGCAGTATTTT.

The genes are TRBV18 and TRBJ2-5, with 8 bases fitting TRBD1. The CDR3 is 14 residues long. V lost 3 bases to trimming and J lost 9 bases; unmatched junction nucleotides: 9. CDR1 and CDR2 from the germline V gene are KGHSH and LQKENI. CDR3 sequence (DNA): TGTGCCAGCTCACCGGGACAGGAACGGAGGGCCCAGTACTTC. Translating gives CASSPGQERRAQYF.

The rearrangement uses TRBV20-1 and TRBJ2-3; a weak D match, TRBD2 (6 bases). Trimming pared 2 bases from V and 2 bases from J, leaving 20 bases between. CDR1 is DFQATT and CDR2 is SNEGSKA in the germline V gene (reference sequence). The CDR3 has 17 residues. The CDR3 reads CSARTGWRGRTTDTQYF. CDR3 DNA: TGCAGTGCTAGAACGGGTTGGAGGGGACGAACCACAGATACGCAGTATTTT.

This clonotype was found many times. The chain uses TRBV7-7 and TRBJ2-5; a weak D match, TRBD2 (5 bases). CDR3 size: 13 residues. Germline values: CDR1 SSHAT, CDR2 FNYEAQ (reference sequence). Between the trimmed V and J ends, which lost 5 bases and 5 bases, there was a span of 12 bases. The CDR3: CASSGPRGETQYF. Here the CDR3 DNA reads TGTGCCAGCAGCGGACCCCGAGGGGAGACCCAGTACTTC. Full variable domain (remainder filled in from reference TRBV7-7 and TRBJ2-5): GAGVSQSPRYKVTKRGQDVTLRCDPISSHATLYWYQQALGQGPEFLTYFNYEAQPDKSGLPSDRFSAERPEGSISTLTIQRTEQRDSAMYRCASSGPRGETQYFGPGTRLLVL.

This chain uses TRBV24-1 with TRBJ2-5, with a tentative D call TRBD2 (5 bases). The length of the CDR3 is 11 residues. Germline assignment: CDR1 KGHDR and CDR2 SFDVKD. The V end was cut by 10 bases, the J end by 5 bases, with 10 bases between. The DNA of the CDR3 is TGTGCCACTGGAAGAGGGGAGACCCAGTACTTC. Translating it yields CATGRGETQYF.

A few counts support this clonotype. DNA of the CDR3: TGTGCCAGCAGCTTAGTGGGCCGTAGCCAATTAAGGAGCTCCTACAATGAGCAGTTCTTC. Its protein product is CASSLVGRSQLRSSYNEQFF. The genes are TRBV7-9 and TRBJ2-1; D is unclear. This CDR3 has 20 amino acids. Germline-derived CDR1 and CDR2 are SEHNR and FQNEAQ (reference sequence). The germline V and J ends were trimmed by 1 base and 0 bases, with 22 bases remaining between them.

The table lists this clonotype with a few counts. The V call is TRBV20-1, the J call TRBJ2-4; 7 bases map to TRBD1. CDR3 length equals 13 residues. Losses at the gene ends were 5 bases for V and 6 bases for J; bases not matched to a gene: 7. CDR1 is DFQATT and CDR2 is SNEGSKA in the germline V gene (reference sequence). CDR3 in DNA: TGCAGTGCTGTCCGGGACAGCGGAAACATTCAGTACTTC. Translating gives CSAVRDSGNIQYF.

This clonotype was seen more than once but under ten times. The rearrangement uses TRBV20-1 and TRBJ2-1; 14 nucleotides line up with TRBD2. The CDR3 loop spans 20 amino acids. Trimming removed 5 bases from V and 7 bases from J; junction bases left unmatched: 22. CDR1 and CDR2 (germline): DFQATT, SNEGSKA (reference sequence). The CDR3 region has the DNA TGCAGTGCTCTCGTGGGACCCGGGACTAGCGGGAGTGTGGCAAGGAATGAGCAGTTCTTC. Its translation is CSALVGPGTSGSVARNEQFF.

There are a few counts of this clonotype. The chain combines TRBV7-2 with TRBJ1-1, with 7 bases that match TRBD1. Germline V CDR1 and CDR2: SGHTA, FQGNSA. The CDR3 is 16 residues long. Trimming removed 3 bases from V and 3 bases from J; junction bases left unmatched: 10. In DNA, the CDR3 is TGTGCCAGCAGCTTCCGAAGGGGGCGGGGAGACACTGAAGCTTTCTTT. Its translation is CASSFRRGRGDTEAFF. Drawing the rest from reference TRBV7-2 and TRBJ1-1, the complete variable domain is GAGVSQSPSNKVTEKGKDVELRCDPISGHTALYWYRQSLGQGLEFLIYFQGNSAPDKSGLPSDRFSAERTGGSVSTLTIQRTQQEDSAVYLCASSFRRGRGDTEAFFGQGTRLTVV.

This clonotype was seen a handful of times. The J gene is TRBJ1-4, the V gene TRBV28; D is possibly TRBD1 (6 bases). CDR1 and CDR2 from the germline V gene are MDHEN and SYDVKM. V was trimmed by 6 bases and J by 7 bases, leaving 12 bases between them. The CDR3 consists of 13 residues. The CDR3: CASRGGGREKLFF. CDR3 in DNA: TGTGCCAGCAGAGGGGGTGGTCGTGAAAAACTGTTTTTT.

This clonotype came up a few times. This chain connects TRBV2 to TRBJ1-1, with D maybe TRBD1 (6 bases). V lost 6 bases and J lost 5, with 7 bases in between. The CDR3 loop spans 11 amino acids. Germline V CDR1 and CDR2: SNHLY, FYNNEI. In DNA, the CDR3 is TGTGCCAGCAGACAGGGAACTGAAGCTTTCTTT. This gives the protein CASRQGTEAFF.

The chain combines TRBV4-1 with TRBJ2-7, with a possible D match to TRBD1 (6 bases). The CDR3 contains 13 residues. Germline lookup yields CDR1 MGHRA and CDR2 YSYEKL. V dropped 6 bases and J dropped 6 bases, with 15 bases sitting between them. CDR3 in amino acids: CASRSTGKGEQYF. In DNA, the CDR3 is TGCGCCAGCAGGTCAACAGGGAAGGGCGAGCAGTACTTC.

The CDR3 protein is CSARTGRDTQYF. In DNA form, the CDR3 reads TGCAGTGCTAGAACGGGGCGAGATACGCAGTATTTT. The chain links TRBV20-1 to TRBJ2-3; D might be TRBD1 or TRBD2, each matching 5 bases. The germline V gene encodes CDR1 DFQATT and CDR2 SNEGSKA (reference sequence). Trimming left V 2 bases short and J 5 bases short, with 8 bases between. CDR3 length: 12 residues.

This sequence joins TRBV7-9 and TRBJ2-3; the D call may be TRBD1 or TRBD2 (6 bases each). This CDR3 contains 16 residues. Germline-derived CDR1 and CDR2 are SEHNR and FQNEAQ (reference sequence). V lost 2 bases and J 4 bases, leaving 16 bases between the germline ends. CDR3 region: CASSLQARGPPDTQYF. The CDR3 DNA sequence: TGTGCCAGCAGCTTACAGGCCCGGGGGCCCCCAGATACGCAGTATTTT.

The chain is built from TRBV12-3 or TRBV12-4 and TRBJ1-1; 8 bases fit TRBD1. Unmatched junction bases numbered 5, after V lost 6 bases and J lost 5 bases. The CDR3 consists of 13 residues. CDR3 in amino acids: CASRRTGQTEAFF. CDR3 sequence (DNA): TGTGCCAGCAGGAGGACAGGGCAAACTGAAGCTTTCTTT.

In the case of this clonotype: A read error may produce the germline difference seen at one junction end. The chain has TRBV28 and TRBJ2-1; D remains ambiguous. The CDR3 spans 14 residues. Germline V gene sequence: CDR1 MDHEN, CDR2 SYDVKM. The CDR3 region is CAISSGLPYNEQFF. The CDR3 DNA follows: TGTGCCATCAGTTCTGGGCTCCCCTACAATGAGCAGTTCTTC.

V is TRBV5-1 and J is TRBJ2-1; no firm D call. This CDR3 spans 14 amino acids. Between the trimmed V and J ends, which lost 6 bases and 1 base, there was a span of 11 bases. Germline V gives CDR1 SGHRS, CDR2 YFSETQ. The CDR3 reads CASTLGRSYNEQFF. The CDR3 bases are TGCGCCAGCACCCTCGGACGGTCCTACAATGAGCAGTTCTTC.

The chain recombines TRBV2 with TRBJ1-2; maybe TRBD1 (6 bases). The germline V gene encodes CDR1 SNHLY and CDR2 FYNNEI. This CDR3 spans 15 amino acids. V was pared by 10 bases and J by 6 bases, with 24 bases between. DNA for the CDR3: TGTGCCACCCTTACCGGGACAAACCGGGGGGATGGCTACACCTTC. This sequence encodes CATLTGTNRGDGYTF.

Worth noting for this clonotype: A much larger clone differs by one base, so this may be a read error. The CDR3 sequence is CASSTVRGGDGDTF. The CDR3 DNA reads as TGTGCCAGCAGTACAGTCAGGGGGGGGGATGGCGACACCTTC. V and J are TRBV6-1 and TRBJ1-2, with 7 bases lining up with TRBD1. Germline V gives CDR1 MNHNS, CDR2 SASEGT. CDR3 length: 14 amino acids.

This chain uses TRBV5-5 with TRBJ2-7; TRBD1 agrees at 8 bases. The V gene's germline CDR1 is SGHKS and CDR2 YYEKEE (reference sequence). The ends lost 4 bases at V and 3 bases at J; junction bases unmatched: 6. This CDR3 spans 14 amino acids. The CDR3, as DNA: TGTGCCAGCAGCATCAACAGGGGGAACTACGAGCAGTACTTC. Translation: CASSINRGNYEQYF.

At least ten counts were recorded for this clonotype. The chain has TRBV12-3 or TRBV12-4 and TRBJ1-2, with TRBD1 identical over 9 bases. The CDR3 extends over 17 amino acids. The trim removed 3 bases at V and 3 bases at J, leaving 11 bases unmatched. CDR3 sequence (DNA): TGTGCCAGCAGTTTTGGAGGGGGGACAGGGCCTGACTATGGCTACACCTTC. Its protein is CASSFGGGTGPDYGYTF.

The genes are TRBV11-2 and TRBJ2-7; D may be TRBD2 (7 bases). Germline CDR1 reads SGHAT; CDR2 reads FQNNGV. The CDR3 length is 15 residues. V was shortened by 0 bases and J by 1 base, with 10 bases between the two germline ends. As DNA, the CDR3 is TGTGCCAGCAGCTTAGAAGGGGGGGCTTCCTACGAGCAGTACTTC. Translation: CASSLEGGASYEQYF.

The chain joins TRBV20-1 to TRBJ2-1, with D perhaps matching TRBD2 (6 bases). V was pared by 3 bases and J by 15 bases, with 15 bases between. The germline gives CDR1 DFQATT, CDR2 SNEGSKA (reference sequence). This CDR3 has 11 amino acids. The CDR3 loop is CSASELADRFF. CDR3 DNA: TGCAGTGCTAGCGAACTAGCCGACAGGTTCTTC.

The V and J genes are TRBV7-2 and TRBJ1-2, with D unresolved. This CDR3 has 15 amino acids. CDR1 SGHTA and CDR2 FQGNSA come from the germline V gene. V dropped 5 bases and J dropped 2 bases, with 15 bases sitting between them. CDR3: CASSLGPRGNYGYTF. In DNA form, the CDR3 reads TGTGCCAGCAGCCTCGGTCCCAGAGGGAACTATGGCTACACCTTC.

This clonotype was seen many times. V is TRBV6-1 and J is TRBJ1-5, with TRBD1 identical over 9 bases. V lost 5 bases to trimming and J lost 0 bases; unmatched junction nucleotides: 2. Germline loops: CDR1 MNHNS, CDR2 SASEGT. The CDR3 has 15 amino acids. Here the CDR3 reads CASSRDRDSNQPQHF. CDR3 nucleotides: TGTGCCAGCAGTCGGGACAGGGATAGCAATCAGCCCCAGCATTTT.

This clonotype occurred a few times. The chain carries TRBV7-3 and TRBJ2-2; D is ambiguous. The CDR3 spans 12 residues. Trimming took off 3 bases at V and 7 bases at J, with 6 bases between the two ends. The germline gives CDR1 SGHTA, CDR2 FQGTGA. The chain's CDR3 is CASSFVGGELFF. CDR3 coding DNA: TGTGCCAGCAGCTTTGTTGGCGGGGAGCTGTTTTTT. The full variable domain, rest sourced from reference TRBV7-3 and TRBJ2-2, is GAGVSQTPSNKVTEKGKYVELRCDPISGHTALYWYRQSLGQGPEFLIYFQGTGAADDSGLPNDRFFAVRPEGSVSTLKIQRTERGDSAVYLCASSFVGGELFFGEGSRLTVL.

This clonotype was counted ten times or more. The rearrangement links TRBV20-1 to TRBJ2-5, with 8 bases matching TRBD2. The CDR3 sequence is 13 residues long. With V trimmed by 7 bases and J by 5 bases, 9 bases remained unmatched. CDR1 is DFQATT and CDR2 is SNEGSKA in the germline V gene (reference sequence). DNA for the CDR3: TGCAGTGTCGGGGGACTAGTAGGCGAGACCCAGTACTTC. It yields the protein CSVGGLVGETQYF.